This TCR beta chain stems from a study of control samples from healthy donors and cancer patients. Germline-derived CDR1 and CDR2 are SNHLY and FYNNEI. J gave up 4 bases and V 6 bases, and 11 bases lay outside the gene matches. CDR3 size: 15 residues. The method was immunoSEQ multiplex PCR; TCRdb's version includes in-frame clones alone and lacks a portion of them. In the table there are some 140,000 clones, just under 95% of which are singletons. Sequenced sample: PBMCs. The sequence came from a man in his sixties with colorectal cancer. V is TRBV2 and J is TRBJ1-1; TRBD1 aligns across 7 bases. CDR3 loop: CASRARTGLFTEAFF. The CDR3 nucleotides are TGTGCCAGCAGGGCGAGGACAGGACTTTTCACTGAAGCTTTCTTT.